This TCR beta chain was profiled in a study of neurological immune-mediated disorders. The cDNA came from 5'RACE, which used 10-nucleotide random UMIs. TCRdb processed the 5' RACE reads anew with MiXCR; each CDR3 protein has one entry. This sample carries about 30,000 distinct CDR3 sequences, 4.5% to 7% of them seen once, and the ten largest clones take roughly 2%. Germline V gene data show CDR1 as SGHDT and CDR2 as YYEEEE. V was shortened by 6 bases and J by 2 bases, with 18 bases between the two germline ends. The CDR3 length is 15 residues. This clonotype has a count of ten or more. Sequenced sample: CD4+ T cells from blood. The TCR sequence derives from a woman aged 45 to 65 in good health. The chain recombines TRBV5-6 with TRBJ2-7; D might be TRBD2 (6 bases). The DNA for the CDR3 is TGTGCCAGCACCCTATCGGGAGAGCCCCCCTACGAGCAGTACTTC. As protein: CASTLSGEPPYEQYF.